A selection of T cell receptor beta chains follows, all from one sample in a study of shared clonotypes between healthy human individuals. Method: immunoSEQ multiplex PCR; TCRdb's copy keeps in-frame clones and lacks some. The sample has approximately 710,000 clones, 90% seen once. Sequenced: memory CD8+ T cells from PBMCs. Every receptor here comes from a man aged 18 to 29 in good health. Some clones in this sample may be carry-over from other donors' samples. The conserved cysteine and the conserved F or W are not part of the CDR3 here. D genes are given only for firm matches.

ASRDRGEQY,TRBV2,TRBD1,TRBJ2-7,9
ASSFDGGNSEQY,TRBV5-4,TRBD2,TRBJ2-7,12
ASSDGNPSGNTIY,TRBV2,NA,TRBJ1-3,13
ASSPRTSGAPYEQY,TRBV7-6,TRBD2,TRBJ2-7,14
ASSRRGGGPGNEQF,TRBV25-1,NA,TRBJ2-1,14
ASSKLSGGSTDTQY,TRBV19,NA,TRBJ2-3,14
ASARGGTPYNEQF,TRBV18,NA,TRBJ2-1,13
ASRAGGRDYEQY,TRBV2,NA,TRBJ2-7,12
ASRMWEEETQY,TRBV10-2,NA,TRBJ2-5,11
ASSKGGHPETQY,TRBV21-1,NA,TRBJ2-5,12
ASSPREGAKEQPQH,TRBV7-9,TRBD1,TRBJ1-5,14
ASSVVAGELF,TRBV9,NA,TRBJ2-2,10
ASSSGQGTYEQY,TRBV5-6,TRBD1,TRBJ2-7,12
ASRGRSYEQY,TRBV19,NA,TRBJ2-7,10
ATKRRGEQETQY,TRBV15,NA,TRBJ2-5,12
ASSDRGSDGYT,TRBV2,NA,TRBJ1-2,11
ASRYFHYEQY,TRBV5-8,NA,TRBJ2-7,10
ASSIRDGAYEQY,TRBV6-5,NA,TRBJ2-7,12
ASSQDVGTEGDEDTQY,TRBV14,NA,TRBJ2-3,16
ASSLRSDVIQY,TRBV28,NA,TRBJ2-4,11
ASSPNSGVYNEQF,TRBV7-9,TRBD2,TRBJ2-1,13
ASSLPLTPTSGRSDTQY,TRBV28,TRBD2,TRBJ2-3,17
ASSPRTSGIDTQY,TRBV5-5,TRBD2,TRBJ2-3,13
ASSEDPGPNTEAF,TRBV6-1,NA,TRBJ1-1,13
ASSLSNTEAF,TRBV7-9,NA,TRBJ1-1,10
ASSLWGSSYEQY,TRBV7-2,NA,TRBJ2-7,12
ATSRVESGYYNEQF,TRBV15,NA,TRBJ2-1,14
ASSLGFGGSWAGELF,TRBV28,TRBD2,TRBJ2-2,15
ASSPTPGGTDTQY,TRBV7-9,NA,TRBJ2-3,13
ASSESTGTSAYNEQF,TRBV19,TRBD2,TRBJ2-1,15
ASSQVFRDEQF,TRBV14,NA,TRBJ2-1,11
ATSRSYGRGPGNTIY,TRBV15,TRBD1,TRBJ1-3,15
ASSYFRTNTGELF,TRBV6-5,NA,TRBJ2-2,13
ASSPKTGLNTEAF,TRBV9,NA,TRBJ1-1,13
ASSSRQVDYEQY,TRBV9,NA,TRBJ2-7,12
ASSTLGGANVLT,TRBV6-5,NA,TRBJ2-6,12
ASRKRGHPYEQY,TRBV6-5,NA,TRBJ2-7,12
ASSLGAGEEGYT,TRBV7-3,NA,TRBJ1-2,12
ATDSRLAGNGGNEQF,TRBV28,TRBD2,TRBJ2-1,15
ASSLLPGQGNTNTEAF,TRBV27,TRBD1,TRBJ1-1,16
ASTATSGRSSYNEQF,TRBV2,TRBD2,TRBJ2-1,15
ASSPTLTSGYSYEQY,TRBV28,TRBD2,TRBJ2-7,15
ASRGGLAEETQY,TRBV28,TRBD2,TRBJ2-5,12
ATRGGSGANVLT,TRBV15,NA,TRBJ2-6,12
ASSPETGIGQPQH,TRBV28,TRBD1,TRBJ1-5,13
ATSRAGWPQH,TRBV15,NA,TRBJ1-5,10
ASSVGDRDQPQH,TRBV9,TRBD1,TRBJ1-5,12
ASSGRGANEKLF,TRBV2,NA,TRBJ1-4,12
AAPSAAEY,TRBV14,NA,TRBJ2-5,8
ASSLANTGELF,TRBV27,NA,TRBJ2-2,11
ASSSARGHFNTGELF,TRBV7-9,TRBD1,TRBJ2-2,15
ASRQPQGYEQY,TRBV6-1,TRBD1,TRBJ2-7,11
ASRLGLAAAYEQY,TRBV6-5,TRBD2,TRBJ2-7,13
ASSQLNRGSTEAF,TRBV23-1,TRBD1,TRBJ1-1,13
ASRNHMSPYGYT,TRBV28,NA,TRBJ1-2,12
ASSLSSGKNEQY,TRBV7-6,TRBD2,TRBJ2-7,12
ASSLGRNTGELF,TRBV6-5,NA,TRBJ2-2,12
ASSLGDLTGDGYT,TRBV7-9,TRBD1,TRBJ1-2,13
SEWGLDRENNYGYT,TRBV29-1,TRBD1,TRBJ1-2,14